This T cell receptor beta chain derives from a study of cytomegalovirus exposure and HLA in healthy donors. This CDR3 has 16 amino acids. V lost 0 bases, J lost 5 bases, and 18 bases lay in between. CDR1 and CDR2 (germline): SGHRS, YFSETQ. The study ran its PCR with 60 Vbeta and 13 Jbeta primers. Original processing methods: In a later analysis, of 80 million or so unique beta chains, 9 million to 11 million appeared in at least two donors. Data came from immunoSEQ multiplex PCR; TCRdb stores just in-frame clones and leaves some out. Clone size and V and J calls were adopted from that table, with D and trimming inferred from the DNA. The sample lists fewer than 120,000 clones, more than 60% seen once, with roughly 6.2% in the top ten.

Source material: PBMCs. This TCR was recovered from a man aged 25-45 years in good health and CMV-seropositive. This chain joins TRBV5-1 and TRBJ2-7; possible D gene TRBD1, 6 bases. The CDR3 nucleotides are TGCGCCAGCAGCTTGGGGTCGGGGCAGGGGCTCCACGAGCAGTACTTC. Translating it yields CASSLGSGQGLHEQYF.